A selection of T cell receptor beta chains follows, all from one sample in a study of T cells after yellow fever vaccination. Each CDR3 protein gets one entry after TCRdb re-called the 5' RACE reads with MiXCR. This sample has some 500,000 distinct CDR3 sequences; 13% occur once, and the top ten carry over 12%. The specimen comprised PBMCs, sampled on the day of the yellow fever booster vaccination. These receptors all stem from a man aged 25-45 years who received the YFV17D yellow fever vaccine. Both conserved end residues are part of each CDR3. A D gene is named only where the DNA matches it firmly. For some rows the clone size is stated as once, few or many, or as a class when expanded; others skip it.

d_gene,v_gene,abundance,j_gene,CDR3aa,CDR3nt
.,TRBV7-8,.,TRBJ2-2,CASSLSRAGRELFF,TGTGCCAGCAGCCTCTCTCGGGCCGGCAGGGAGCTGTTTTTT
.,TRBV18,few,TRBJ1-6,CASSLDPGTYNSPLHF,TGTGCCAGCTCACTGGATCCGGGAACCTATAATTCACCCCTCCACTTT
.,TRBV6-5,few,TRBJ2-3,CASSYSPSGTDTQYF,TGTGCCAGCAGTTACTCGCCTAGCGGCACAGATACGCAGTATTTT
TRBD1,TRBV15,few,TRBJ1-1,CATSRDRGPTEAFF,TGTGCCACCAGCAGGGACAGGGGGCCCACTGAAGCTTTCTTT
.,TRBV19,few,TRBJ1-4,CASTVLWGEGKLFF,TGTGCCAGTACAGTGTTGTGGGGCGAAGGAAAACTGTTTTTT
.,TRBV12-3/TRBV12-4,few,TRBJ1-1,CASISGSMNTEAFF,TGTGCCAGCATTAGCGGTTCCATGAACACTGAAGCTTTCTTT
.,TRBV9,many,TRBJ1-1,CASSATGTSTEAFF,TGTGCCAGCAGCGCAACCGGGACAAGCACTGAAGCTTTCTTT
.,TRBV4-2,few,TRBJ2-3,CASSLSAEDTQYF,TGTGCCAGCAGCCTATCGGCGGAGGATACGCAGTATTTT
TRBD1,TRBV29-1,.,TRBJ2-1,CSVYRDRADNEQFF,TGCAGCGTATACCGGGACAGGGCTGACAATGAGCAGTTCTTC
.,TRBV15,.,TRBJ1-5,CSNQPQHF,TGTAGCAATCAGCCCCAGCATTTT
TRBD1,TRBV3-1,.,TRBJ2-2,CASSQWDSNTGELFF,TGTGCCAGCAGCCAGTGGGACAGCAACACCGGGGAGCTGTTTTTT
TRBD2,TRBV20-1,.,TRBJ2-1,CSARGPNSGRAREQFF,TGCAGTGCTAGAGGACCGAATAGCGGGAGGGCCAGAGAGCAGTTCTTC
.,TRBV5-4,few,TRBJ2-1,CASSPQGWGNEQFF,TGTGCCAGCTCGCCGCAGGGCTGGGGCAATGAGCAGTTCTTC
.,TRBV6-5,few,TRBJ2-7,CASSYQPSPDEQYF,TGTGCCAGCAGTTACCAACCGTCCCCCGACGAGCAGTACTTC
.,TRBV29-1,.,TRBJ2-2,CSVEDPNHTGELFF,TGCAGCGTTGAAGATCCCAATCACACCGGGGAGCTGTTTTTT
TRBD1,TRBV5-1,few,TRBJ1-1,CASSLGPPRTGEVLNTEAFF,TGCGCCAGCAGCTTGGGGCCCCCCCGGACAGGGGAAGTATTGAACACTGAAGCTTTCTTT
.,TRBV12-3/TRBV12-4,few,TRBJ2-1,CASRLGYYNEQFF,TGTGCCAGCAGACTAGGTTACTACAATGAGCAGTTCTTC
.,TRBV5-4,many,TRBJ2-3,CASSLAVGTDTQYF,TGTGCCAGCAGCTTGGCGGTGGGCACAGATACGCAGTATTTT
.,TRBV12-3/TRBV12-4,.,TRBJ2-4,CASTLSFGLAKNIQYF,TGTGCCAGCACCCTCTCCTTTGGACTAGCCAAAAACATTCAGTACTTC
.,TRBV20-1,few,TRBJ2-5,CSARNLGFQETQYF,TGCAGTGCTAGAAATTTGGGATTCCAAGAGACCCAGTACTTC
TRBD2,TRBV28,.,TRBJ2-1,CASQSPRTSGLNEQFF,TGTGCCAGCCAATCCCCCCGGACTAGCGGTCTCAATGAGCAGTTCTTC
TRBD1,TRBV25-1,.,TRBJ2-2,CASTQGGVGTGELFF,TGTGCCAGCACACAGGGGGGTGTTGGCACCGGGGAGCTGTTTTTT
.,TRBV12-3/TRBV12-4,.,TRBJ2-3,CASRKEAGRTDTQYF,TGTGCCAGCAGAAAAGAGGCAGGGAGGACAGATACGCAGTATTTT
.,TRBV12-3/TRBV12-4,.,TRBJ2-5,CASSFEEAETQYF,TGTGCCAGCAGTTTTGAGGAGGCAGAGACCCAGTACTTC
.,TRBV20-1,.,TRBJ2-7,CSASPENYEQYF,TGCAGTGCTAGCCCGGAGAATTACGAGCAGTACTTC
TRBD1,TRBV24-1,.,TRBJ2-5,CATSDPGTGVLETQYF,TGTGCCACCAGTGACCCGGGGACAGGGGTTTTGGAGACCCAGTACTTC
.,TRBV20-1,.,TRBJ1-6,CSFRGVRGNSPLHF,TGCAGTTTCAGAGGGGTCAGGGGAAACTCACCCCTCCACTTT
.,TRBV29-1,few,TRBJ2-3,CSVDGETDTQYF,TGCAGCGTTGACGGAGAGACAGATACGCAGTATTTT
.,TRBV7-2,few,TRBJ1-5,CASSFFGQPQHF,TGTGCCAGCAGCTTTTTTGGGCAGCCCCAGCATTTT
TRBD2,TRBV5-1,many,TRBJ2-1,CASSLVQRGDNEQFF,TGCGCCAGCAGCTTGGTCCAGCGGGGGGACAATGAGCAGTTCTTC
TRBD1,TRBV27,.,TRBJ1-1,CASSSYRGGDTEAFF,TGTGCCAGCAGTTCCTACAGGGGGGGGGACACTGAAGCTTTCTTT
TRBD2,TRBV6-2/TRBV6-3,.,TRBJ2-1,CASIGGGEQFF,TGTGCCAGCATCGGGGGGGGTGAGCAGTTCTTC
TRBD1,TRBV20-1,many,TRBJ2-1,CSVGTGYNNEQFF,TGCAGTGTGGGGACAGGCTATAACAATGAGCAGTTCTTC
.,TRBV11-1,few,TRBJ2-6,CASSFSLITGTSANVLTF,TGTGCCAGCAGCTTCTCATTAATAACAGGGACCTCGGCCAACGTCCTGACTTTC
.,TRBV7-2,few,TRBJ2-7,CASSLGLTGKRHF,TGTGCCAGCAGCTTAGGATTGACGGGGAAGCGACACTTC
TRBD2,TRBV12-3/TRBV12-4,few,TRBJ2-7,CASNPSFLAGGEQYF,TGTGCCAGCAACCCCTCATTTCTAGCGGGAGGCGAGCAGTACTTC
.,TRBV5-1,.,TRBJ2-1,CASSMDGRNYNEQFF,TGCGCCAGCAGCATGGATGGGCGCAACTACAATGAGCAGTTCTTC
TRBD1,TRBV4-3,.,TRBJ2-2,CASSQTGQGSSGELFF,TGCGCCAGCAGCCAGACGGGACAGGGGAGTTCCGGGGAGCTGTTTTTT
TRBD2,TRBV5-4,few,TRBJ2-1,CASSRTSNVDEQFF,TGTGCCAGCAGTCGGACTAGCAATGTGGATGAGCAGTTCTTC
TRBD1,TRBV7-2,.,TRBJ2-7,CASSWKQGTYEQYF,TGTGCCAGCAGCTGGAAACAGGGGACCTACGAGCAGTACTTC
TRBD2,TRBV5-1,many,TRBJ2-1,CASSLLAGGSYNEQFF,TGCGCCAGCAGCTTGCTAGCGGGAGGTTCCTACAATGAGCAGTTCTTC
.,TRBV2,.,TRBJ1-4,CASRLNRENNEKLFF,TGTGCCAGCAGGTTGAATCGGGAGAATAATGAAAAACTGTTTTTT